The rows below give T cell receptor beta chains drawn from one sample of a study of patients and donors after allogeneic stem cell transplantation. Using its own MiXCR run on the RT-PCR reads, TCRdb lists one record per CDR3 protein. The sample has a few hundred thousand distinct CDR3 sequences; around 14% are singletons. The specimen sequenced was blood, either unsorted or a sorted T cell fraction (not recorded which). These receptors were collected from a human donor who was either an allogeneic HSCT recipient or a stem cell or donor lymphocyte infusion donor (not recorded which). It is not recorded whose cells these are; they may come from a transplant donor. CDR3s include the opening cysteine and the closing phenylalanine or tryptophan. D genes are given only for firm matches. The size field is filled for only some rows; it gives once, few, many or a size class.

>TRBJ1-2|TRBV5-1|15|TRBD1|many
CASSLGTGGNYGYTF
TGCGCCAGCAGCTTGGGAACAGGGGGAAACTATGGCTACACCTTC
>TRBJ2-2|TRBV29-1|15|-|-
CSAKRGTFDSGELFF
TGCAGCGCTAAGAGAGGGACCTTCGATTCCGGGGAGCTGTTTTTT
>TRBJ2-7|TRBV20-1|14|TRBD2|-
CSAPLAGVSHEQYF
TGCAGTGCTCCACTAGCGGGAGTGTCCCACGAGCAGTACTTC
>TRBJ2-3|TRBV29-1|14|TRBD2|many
CSVSVAGLTDTQYF
TGCAGCGTTTCAGTAGCGGGGCTCACAGATACGCAGTATTTT
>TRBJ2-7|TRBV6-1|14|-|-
CASSPLGQAGEQYF
TGTGCCAGCAGTCCTCTCGGGCAGGCCGGCGAGCAGTACTTC
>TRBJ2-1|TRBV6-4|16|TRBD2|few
CASSDWSGRARNEQFF
TGTGCCAGCAGTGACTGGAGCGGGAGGGCCAGGAATGAGCAGTTCTTC
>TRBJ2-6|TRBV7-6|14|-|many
CASSSTSGANVLTF
TGTGCCAGCAGCTCAACTTCTGGGGCCAACGTCCTGACTTTC
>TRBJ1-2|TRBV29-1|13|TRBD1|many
CSVDGQGNYGYTF
TGCAGCGTTGACGGACAGGGGAACTATGGCTACACCTTC
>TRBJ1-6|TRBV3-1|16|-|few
CASSQGDGRGNSPLHF
TGTGCCAGCAGCCAAGGCGACGGGAGGGGAAATTCACCCCTCCACTTT
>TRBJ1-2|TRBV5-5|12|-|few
CASSPTLLVYTF
TGTGCCAGCAGCCCTACACTGTTGGTCTACACCTTC
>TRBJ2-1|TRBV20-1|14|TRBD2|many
CSAAGTSGGTEQFF
TGCAGTGCTGCCGGGACTAGCGGGGGGACTGAGCAGTTCTTC
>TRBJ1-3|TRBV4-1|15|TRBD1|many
CASSHLDREIDTIYF
TGCGCCAGCAGCCACTTAGACAGGGAGATTGACACCATATATTTT
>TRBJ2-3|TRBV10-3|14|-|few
CAISWGGNADTQYF
TGTGCCATATCCTGGGGGGGCAACGCAGATACGCAGTATTTT
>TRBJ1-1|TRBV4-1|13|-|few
CASSQGILAEAFF
TGCGCCAGCAGCCAGGGAATCCTGGCTGAAGCTTTCTTT
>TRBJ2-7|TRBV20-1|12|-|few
CSAREDGYEQYF
TGCAGTGCTAGAGAGGACGGCTACGAGCAGTACTTC
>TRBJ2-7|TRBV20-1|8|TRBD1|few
CSAGDRSF
TGCAGTGCCGGGGACAGGTCCTTC
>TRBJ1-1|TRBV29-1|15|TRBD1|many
CSVEDPGQGGTEAFF
TGCAGCGTTGAAGACCCGGGACAGGGGGGCACTGAAGCTTTCTTT
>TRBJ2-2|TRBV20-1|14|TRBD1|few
CSARSQGAAGELFF
TGCAGTGCTAGATCCCAGGGGGCTGCCGGGGAGCTGTTTTTT
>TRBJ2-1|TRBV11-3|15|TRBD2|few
CASSPRTSGSDEQFF
TGTGCCAGCAGTCCCCGGACTAGCGGGAGCGATGAGCAGTTCTTC
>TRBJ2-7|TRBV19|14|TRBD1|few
CASSNTGGTYEQYF
TGTGCCAGTAGTAATACAGGGGGGACCTACGAGCAGTACTTC
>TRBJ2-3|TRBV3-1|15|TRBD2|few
CASSRGAGVLDTQYF
TGTGCCAGCAGCCGAGGAGCGGGGGTTTTAGATACGCAGTATTTT
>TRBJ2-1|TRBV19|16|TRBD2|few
CASSIRSGGAGGEQFF
TGTGCCAGTAGTATAAGGAGCGGGGGGGCTGGCGGTGAGCAGTTCTTC
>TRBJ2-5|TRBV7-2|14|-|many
CASSLEGSGKTQYF
TGTGCCAGCAGCTTAGAGGGCTCGGGAAAGACCCAGTACTTC
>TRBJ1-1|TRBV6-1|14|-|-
CASTSRAGNTEAFF
TGTGCCAGCACCTCAAGGGCAGGGAACACTGAAGCTTTCTTT
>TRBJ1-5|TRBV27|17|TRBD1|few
CASSLFGTGGMEQPQHF
TGTGCCAGCAGCCTCTTCGGGACAGGGGGGATGGAACAGCCCCAGCATTTT
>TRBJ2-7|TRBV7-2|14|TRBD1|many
CASSTQQGAYEQYF
TGTGCCAGCAGCACTCAACAGGGGGCCTACGAGCAGTACTTC
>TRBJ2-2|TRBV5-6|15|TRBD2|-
CASSAGLAANRELFF
TGTGCCAGCAGCGCCGGACTAGCGGCTAATCGGGAGCTGTTTTTT
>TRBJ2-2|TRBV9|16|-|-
CASSATYSANTGELFF
TGTGCCAGCAGCGCGACGTACTCCGCGAACACCGGGGAGCTGTTTTTT
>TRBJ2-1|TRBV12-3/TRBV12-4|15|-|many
CASSLPSGVYNEQFF
TGTGCCAGCAGCCTTCCTTCGGGGGTATACAATGAGCAGTTCTTC
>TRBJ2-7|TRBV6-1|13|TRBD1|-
CASRKDRGYEQYF
TGTGCCAGCAGAAAGGACAGGGGCTACGAGCAGTACTTC
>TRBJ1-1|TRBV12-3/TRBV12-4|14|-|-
CASRGWAMNTEAFF
TGTGCCAGCAGGGGGTGGGCGATGAACACTGAAGCTTTCTTT
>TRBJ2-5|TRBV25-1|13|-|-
CASSEPGVETQYF
TGTGCCAGCAGTGAACCAGGGGTGGAGACCCAGTACTTC
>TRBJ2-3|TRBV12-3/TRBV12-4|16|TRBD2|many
CASSLFGSGGTDTQYF
TGTGCCAGCAGTCTCTTTGGGAGCGGGGGAACAGATACGCAGTATTTT
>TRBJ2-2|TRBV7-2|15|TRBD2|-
CASRLGTSKTGELFF
TGTGCCAGCAGACTCGGGACTAGTAAGACCGGGGAGCTGTTTTTT
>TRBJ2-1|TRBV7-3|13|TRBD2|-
CASSSRTSHEQFF
TGTGCCAGCAGCTCCCGGACTAGCCATGAGCAGTTCTTC
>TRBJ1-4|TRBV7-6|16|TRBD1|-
CASSQKDRGRAEKLFF
TGTGCCAGCAGCCAAAAAGACAGGGGGCGCGCTGAAAAACTGTTTTTT
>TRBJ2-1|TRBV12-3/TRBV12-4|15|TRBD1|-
CASSSYRDRNNEQFF
TGTGCCAGCAGTTCTTACCGGGACAGGAACAATGAGCAGTTCTTC
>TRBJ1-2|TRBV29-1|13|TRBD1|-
CSVERGQGNGYTF
TGCAGCGTTGAAAGGGGACAGGGGAATGGCTACACCTTC
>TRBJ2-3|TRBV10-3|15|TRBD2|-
CAIRGTSGMADTQYF
TGTGCCATCAGGGGGACTAGCGGGATGGCAGATACGCAGTATTTT
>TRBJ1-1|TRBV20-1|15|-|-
CSAPGGGHQNTEAFF
TGCAGTGCTCCCGGCGGGGGACACCAGAACACTGAAGCTTTCTTT
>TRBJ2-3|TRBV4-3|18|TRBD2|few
CASSQDIPGLAGVDTQYF
TGCGCCAGCAGCCAAGATATACCCGGACTAGCGGGGGTAGATACGCAGTATTTT
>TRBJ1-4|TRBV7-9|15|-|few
CASSPDGSPNEKLFF
TGTGCCAGCAGCCCAGACGGCTCACCTAACGAAAAACTGTTTTTT
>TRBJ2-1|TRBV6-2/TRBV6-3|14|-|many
CASKDTSRDNEQFF
TGTGCCAGCAAAGACACCTCGAGGGACAATGAGCAGTTCTTC
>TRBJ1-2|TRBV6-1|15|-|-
CASSEAMGVGRGYTF
TGTGCCAGCAGTGAAGCGATGGGAGTAGGTCGTGGCTACACCTTC
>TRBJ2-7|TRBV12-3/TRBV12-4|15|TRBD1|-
CASSLLDRGTYEQYF
TGTGCCAGCAGTTTATTGGACAGGGGCACCTACGAGCAGTACTTC
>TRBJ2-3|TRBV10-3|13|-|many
CAISRLDWDTQYF
TGTGCCATCAGTAGACTAGATTGGGATACGCAGTATTTT
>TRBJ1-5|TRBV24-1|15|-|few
CATSDPGEGAQPQHF
TGTGCCACCAGTGACCCCGGGGAGGGCGCCCAGCCCCAGCATTTT